A single sample is the source of the 21 T cell receptor beta chains below, sequenced in a study of cytomegalovirus exposure and HLA in healthy donors. PCR amplification relied on 60 Vbeta primers (plus 13 Jbeta primers). Sequencing was performed with immunoSEQ multiplex PCR; in TCRdb, only in-frame clones are kept and a portion is missing. The repertoire has about 140,000 clones, less than 10% of them found once; the top ten carry 1.5% to 2%. Sequencing was done on a sample of PBMCs. These receptors were taken from a male donor in good health and CMV-seronegative.

The V and J genes are TRBV4-3 and TRBJ2-1; 12 bases are a match to TRBD2. CDR3 size: 15 residues. Germline V gives CDR1 LGHNA, CDR2 YSLEER. Unmatched junction bases numbered 6, after V lost 4 bases and J lost 8 bases. Here the CDR3 reads CASSPLAGGRDEQFF. The CDR3 bases are TGCGCCAGCAGCCCTCTAGCGGGAGGGCGGGATGAGCAGTTCTTC.

In DNA form, the CDR3 reads TGTGCCAGCAGCGCCGACAGGGCTCCAAACTATGGCTACACCTTC. Amino acids: CASSADRAPNYGYTF. The chain recombines TRBV5-4 with TRBJ1-2; 7 positions agree with TRBD1. Trimming removed 4 bases from V and 2 bases from J; junction bases left unmatched: 8. Germline V CDR1 and CDR2: SGHNT, YYREEE (reference sequence). The CDR3 is 15 amino acids.

The CDR3 coding sequence is TGTGCCAGCAAAACTAGCGCTAGGAATGAGCAGTTCTTC. Its protein product is CASKTSARNEQFF. V and J are TRBV5-4 and TRBJ2-1; TRBD2 agrees at 7 bases. Per germline, CDR1 SGHNT and CDR2 YYREEE (reference sequence). After removal of 6 bases from V and 7 bases from J, the junction contained 7 bases not matched to a gene. The CDR3 has 13 amino acids. Full variable domain (missing parts from reference TRBV5-4 and TRBJ2-1): ETGVTQSPTHLIKTRGQQVTLRCSSQSGHNTVSWYQQALGQGPQFIFQYYREEENGRGNFPPRFSGLQFPNYSSELNVNALELDDSALYLCASKTSARNEQFFGPGTRLTVL.

This clone was detected a few times. This sequence joins TRBV10-3 and TRBJ2-7; TRBD2 is a possible D gene (6 bases). Germline values: CDR1 ENHRY, CDR2 SYGVKD. Trimming stripped 6 bases from V and 3 bases from J, with 15 bases between. This CDR3 is 14 amino acids long. The CDR3 protein is CAISDNSGDYEQYF. Here the CDR3 DNA reads TGTGCCATCAGCGACAACTCGGGAGACTACGAGCAGTACTTC.

The rearrangement joins TRBV4-3 to TRBJ2-1; TRBD1 aligns across 10 bases. The V gene's germline CDR1 is LGHNA and CDR2 YSLEER. The CDR3 is 15 residues long. The V segment lost 6 bases and the J segment 7 bases; nucleotides outside the gene matches: 9. The CDR3 loop is CASSLDRGLSNEQFF. As DNA, the CDR3 is TGCGCCAGCAGTCTTGACAGGGGGCTGTCGAATGAGCAGTTCTTC.

This clone turned up a few times. The V gene is TRBV10-2, the J gene TRBJ2-7, with D possibly matching TRBD1 (5 bases). Trimming cost V 8 bases and J 4 bases, with 15 bases left between them. The germline V gene encodes CDR1 WSHSY and CDR2 SAAADI. The CDR3 spans 13 residues. CDR3 in DNA: TGCGCCAGCCTCCCCCCTACAGGTTACGAGCAGTACTTC. Its protein is CASLPPTGYEQYF.

The CDR3 region is CASTKMDGGGNSNQPQHF. CDR3 coding DNA: TGTGCCAGCACGAAAATGGACGGGGGGGGGAATAGCAATCAGCCCCAGCATTTT. The chain combines TRBV18 with TRBJ1-5, with D perhaps TRBD1 (5 bases). The CDR3 has 18 residues. Germline CDR1 KGHSH, CDR2 LQKENI. Trimming removed 8 bases at V and 0 bases at J, with 23 bases between. Based on the CDR3 plus reference TRBV18 and TRBJ1-5, the full variable domain is NAGVMQNPRHLVRRRGQEARLRCSPMKGHSHVYWYRQLPEEGLKFMVYLQKENIIDESGMPKERFSAEFPKEGPSILRIQQVVRGDSAAYFCASTKMDGGGNSNQPQHFGDGTRLSIL.

The V and J genes are TRBV18 and TRBJ1-5; 12 bases are a match to TRBD1. This CDR3 spans 15 amino acids. With V trimmed by 5 bases and J by 5 bases, 4 bases remained unmatched. Per germline, CDR1 KGHSH and CDR2 LQKENI. The CDR3 loop reads CASSSGQGAHQPQHF. In DNA form, the CDR3 reads TGTGCCAGCTCATCGGGACAGGGGGCCCATCAGCCCCAGCATTTT.

The chain carries TRBV9 and TRBJ2-3; 9 bases line up with TRBD1. This CDR3 spans 14 amino acids. CDR1 and CDR2 from the germline V gene are SGDLS and YYNGEE. J was trimmed by 3 bases and V by 3 bases; bases with no gene match: 2. The CDR3 DNA is TGTGCCAGCAGCGCAGACAGGGGGACAGATACGCAGTATTTT. Amino acids: CASSADRGTDTQYF.

This clone was seen a handful of times. CDR3 DNA sequence: TGTGCCAGCAGCTTCGCGACAGGGAAAGACGAGCAGTACTTC. Translation gives CASSFATGKDEQYF. V usage is TRBV11-2 and J usage is TRBJ2-7; 7 bases line up with TRBD1. The CDR3 runs to 14 residues. V shed 3 bases and J 5 bases; nucleotides not matched to a gene: 7. Germline V lookup: CDR1 SGHAT, CDR2 FQNNGV.

The chain couples TRBV28 to TRBJ2-2; 8 bases match TRBD2. The ends lost 2 bases at V and 1 base at J; junction bases unmatched: 0. Germline CDR1 MDHEN, CDR2 SYDVKM. The CDR3 is 15 residues long. In DNA, the CDR3 is TGTGCCAGCAGTTTAGCGGGAGGGAACACCGGGGAGCTGTTTTTT. This gives the protein CASSLAGGNTGELFF.

This clone was seen a handful of times. In nucleotides, the CDR3 is TGTGCCAGCAGTTTGGGACTAGCGGGGGCCGTCAAGCAGTTCTTC. It translates to CASSLGLAGAVKQFF. The chain carries TRBV6-5 and TRBJ2-1; 14 bases align to TRBD2. Germline assignment: CDR1 MNHEY and CDR2 SVGAGI. With V trimmed by 4 bases and J by 11 bases, 7 bases remained unmatched. There are 15 residues in the CDR3.

The CDR3 region has the DNA TGTGCCAGCTCACCGGTATCTAGGGGGACCGGTGAGCAGTTCTTC. Encoded protein: CASSPVSRGTGEQFF. This chain links TRBV18 with TRBJ2-1; maybe TRBD1 (6 bases). Germline V gene lookup returns CDR1 KGHSH and CDR2 LQKENI. The CDR3 is made up of 15 amino acids. V lost 3 bases to trimming and J lost 9 bases, with 18 bases between them.

The V and J genes are TRBV7-8 and TRBJ2-3, with 7 bases fitting TRBD2. CDR3 length equals 16 residues. V dropped 1 base and J dropped 0; count of bases not matched to a gene: 4. Germline CDR1 SGHVS, CDR2 FQNEAQ. DNA for the CDR3: TGTGCCAGCAGCTTAGAAAGCGGGACTAGCACAGATACGCAGTATTTT. Amino acid sequence: CASSLESGTSTDTQYF.

This CDR3 is CASSIEQNTEAFF. In DNA, the CDR3 is TGTGCCAGTAGTATAGAACAGAACACTGAAGCTTTCTTT. The chain carries TRBV19 and TRBJ1-1; no reliable D call. CDR1 LNHDA and CDR2 SQIVND come from the germline V gene (reference sequence). The germline V and J ends were trimmed by 0 bases and 1 base, with 3 bases remaining between them. The CDR3 runs 13 residues.

This clone was seen a few times. The J gene is TRBJ1-2, the V gene TRBV15; the D gene is possibly TRBD1 (5 bases). The germline V gene has CDR1 LNHNV and CDR2 YYDKDF (reference sequence). Trimming removed 1 base from V and 4 bases from J, with 10 bases in between. This CDR3 spans 14 amino acids. CDR3 nucleotide sequence: TGTGCCACCAGCAGAGGGGCAGGGATCTATGGCTACACCTTC. This encodes CATSRGAGIYGYTF.

This chain links TRBV6-5 with TRBJ1-5, with D perhaps TRBD1 (6 bases). The V end was cut by 0 bases, the J end by 4 bases, with 13 bases between. Looked up from germline, CDR1 is MNHEY and CDR2 is SVGAGI. CDR3 length: 16 residues. The CDR3 spells CASSYSRPGANQPQHF. In DNA, the CDR3 is TGTGCCAGCAGTTACTCGCGTCCAGGGGCTAATCAGCCCCAGCATTTT.

This clone was found a few times. This rearrangement joins TRBV18 to TRBJ2-2; TRBD1 is a possible D gene (6 bases). The CDR3 has 14 amino acids. Germline CDR1 KGHSH, CDR2 LQKENI. The germline V and J ends were trimmed by 5 bases and 1 base, with 8 bases remaining between them. The CDR3 DNA is TGTGCCAGCTCAGGGACATTGAACACCGGGGAGCTGTTTTTT. This sequence encodes CASSGTLNTGELFF.

This clone has only a few counts. The chain's CDR3 is CASSVGTSGSSYNEQFF. The CDR3 region has the DNA TGTGCCAGCAGCGTAGGGACTAGCGGGAGCTCCTACAATGAGCAGTTCTTC. The chain recombines TRBV9 with TRBJ2-1; 13 bases align to TRBD2. The germline gives CDR1 SGDLS, CDR2 YYNGEE. With V trimmed by 0 bases and J by 0 bases, 0 bases remained unmatched. The length of the CDR3 is 17 residues.

The chain couples TRBV2 to TRBJ1-1, with TRBD1 matching over 7 bases. V was pared by 7 bases and J by 1 base, with 3 bases of the junction left unmatched. There are 13 residues in the CDR3. Germline V CDR1 and CDR2: SNHLY, FYNNEI. The CDR3 sequence is CASINRGNTEAFF. As DNA, the CDR3 is TGTGCCAGCATTAACAGGGGGAACACTGAAGCTTTCTTT.

The chain employs TRBV9 and TRBJ1-4; D is unclear. CDR1 SGDLS and CDR2 YYNGEE come from the germline V gene. The CDR3 has 14 amino acids. V shed 2 bases and J shed 7 bases, with 12 bases lying between them. The DNA of the CDR3 is TGTGCCAGCAGCGTCTCGGGAGGTCGTGAAAAACTGTTTTTT. Amino acid sequence: CASSVSGGREKLFF. Full variable domain (missing parts from reference TRBV9 and TRBJ1-4): DSGVTQTPKHLITATGQRVTLRCSPRSGDLSVYWYQQSLDQGLQFLIQYYNGEERAKGNILERFSAQQFPDLHSELNLSSLELGDSALYFCASSVSGGREKLFFGSGTQLSVL.